This T cell receptor beta chain was captured by sequencing in a study of breast tumors, draining lymph nodes, adjacent tissues. Study results and limitations: Most tumor T cells seemingly derive from lymph node, then expand in tumor.

Breast cancer patients provided tissue from their axillary draining lymph nodes. The CDR3 is made up of 14 amino acids. Trimming shortened V by 4 bases and J by 4 bases, and 12 bases separated the two germline ends. Germline loops: CDR1 KGHDR, CDR2 SFDVKD. In this sample, this clonotype turned up many times. The antigen is undetermined. TCRdb ran MiXCR on the multiplex PCR reads and lists one entry per CDR3 protein. The profile shows some 170,000 distinct CDR3 sequences, 33% of them singletons. The chain links TRBV24-1 to TRBJ1-2; D gene uncertain. Sequences were obtained from axillary lymph node tissue. This receptor was obtained from a female donor with breast cancer. Some clones in this sample may be carry-over from other donors' samples. The CDR3 sequence is CATSDLTTGYGYTF. The CDR3 DNA follows: TGTGCCACCAGTGACCTGACAACGGGCTATGGCTACACCTTC.